The 30 T cell receptor beta chains given below trace back to one sample, sequenced in a study of T cell changes during pregnancy in multiple sclerosis. Sequencing was performed with immunoSEQ multiplex PCR; in TCRdb, only in-frame clones are kept and a portion is missing. The table includes tens of thousands of clones, roughly 92% detected once. Sequences were derived from CD8+ T cells from peripheral blood mononuclear cells, sampled in the third trimester of pregnancy. The receptors shown here come from a female donor in good health, enrolled as a control in a pregnancy study.

The chain uses TRBV5-6 and TRBJ2-7, with D perhaps TRBD2 (5 bases). The germline gives CDR1 SGHDT, CDR2 YYEEEE. V was clipped by 1 base and J by 11 bases, with 13 bases between them. The CDR3 sequence is 12 residues long. Here the CDR3 DNA reads TGTGCCAGCAGCTTGATGACCTCCGGGGAGTACTTC. Translating gives CASSLMTSGEYF.

V and J are TRBV7-9 and TRBJ1-1, with 7 bases lining up with TRBD1. Trimming removed 4 bases from V and 0 bases from J; junction bases left unmatched: 5. The CDR3 length is 15 residues. CDR1 SEHNR and CDR2 FQNEAQ come from the germline V gene (reference sequence). The CDR3 DNA reads TGTGCCAGCAGCTCCAAACAGGGGCTGAACACTGAAGCTTTCTTT. The encoded protein is CASSSKQGLNTEAFF.

This chain links TRBV21-1 with TRBJ1-2; TRBD1, the table's D call, lacks a check against the DNA. TRBV21-1 is classified as a pseudogene. This CDR3 contains 13 residues. The chain's CDR3 is CASSKEGAGDYTF. In DNA form, the CDR3 reads TGTGCCAGCAGCAAGGAGGGGGCAGGGGACTACACCTTC.

The table lists this clone with a count of one. The rearrangement uses TRBV29-1 and TRBJ2-7; 9 nucleotides agree with TRBD1. This CDR3 comprises 14 residues. Germline-derived CDR1 and CDR2 are SQVTM and ANQGSEA. V was pared by 7 bases and J by 2 bases, with 9 bases of the junction left unmatched. CDR3: CSAAGTGKTYEQYF. For the CDR3, the DNA is TGCAGCGCCGCCGGGACAGGGAAAACCTACGAGCAGTACTTC.

There are a few counts of this clone. The chain employs TRBV27 and TRBJ1-1, with D perhaps matching TRBD1 (5 bases). The CDR3 covers 12 residues. V was shortened by 3 bases and J by 7 bases, with 9 bases between the two germline ends. The germline CDR1 and CDR2 sequences are MNHEY and SMNVEV (reference sequence). The CDR3 bases are TGTGCCAGCAGTTTTAGGGGTGGTGAAGCTTTCTTT. As protein: CASSFRGGEAFF.

This clone was recorded only once. The chain has TRBV7-3 and TRBJ1-1, with unresolved D. The V gene lost 0 bases and the J gene lost 7 bases, with 15 bases spanning the gap. The germline gives CDR1 SGHTA, CDR2 FQGTGA. The CDR3 is made up of 15 amino acids. CDR3 loop: CASSLTRGGIDEAFF. The CDR3 region has the DNA TGTGCCAGCAGCTTAACGCGAGGAGGGATAGATGAAGCTTTCTTT.

This rearrangement joins TRBV27 to TRBJ1-1; D is unclear. CDR3 length: 11 amino acids. Germline values: CDR1 MNHEY, CDR2 SMNVEV (reference sequence). V gave up 11 bases and J gave up 3 bases, with 10 bases separating them. CDR3 in amino acids: CASGRDTEAFF. The CDR3 bases are TGTGCCTCGGGAAGGGACACTGAAGCTTTCTTT.

This chain links TRBV9 with TRBJ2-1; a possible D gene is TRBD1 (6 bases). Trimming left V 6 bases short and J 5 bases short, with 9 bases between. This CDR3 is built from 12 residues. Germline CDR1 is SGDLS and CDR2 is YYNGEE. The CDR3 sequence is CASTHRDNEQFF. CDR3 bases: TGTGCCAGCACTCACAGGGACAATGAGCAGTTCTTC.

The chain links TRBV7-9 to TRBJ2-2; 11 bases line up with TRBD2. V trimming: 4 bases; J trimming: 1 base; junction bases outside the gene matches: 2. CDR3 length: 16 amino acids. Germline loops: CDR1 SEHNR, CDR2 FQNEAQ (reference sequence). CDR3 protein: CASSSTSGGNTGELFF. DNA of the CDR3: TGTGCCAGCAGCTCTACTAGCGGGGGGAACACCGGGGAGCTGTTTTTT.

J is TRBJ1-1 and V is TRBV5-4; D ambiguous. This CDR3 has 15 residues. The germline V gene encodes CDR1 SGHNT and CDR2 YYREEE (reference sequence). V gave up 0 bases and J gave up 3 bases, with 12 bases separating them. CDR3 sequence: CASSLALGGHTEAFF. The CDR3 bases are TGTGCCAGCAGCTTGGCCCTTGGTGGGCACACTGAAGCTTTCTTT.

The V gene is TRBV7-2, the J gene TRBJ2-1, with 14 bases fitting TRBD2. CDR1 is SGHTA and CDR2 is FQGNSA in the germline V gene. This CDR3 has 17 residues. V shed 3 bases, J shed 3 bases, and the junction held 4 bases outside the gene matches. The CDR3 loop is CASSFRTSGGYYNEQFF. For the CDR3, the DNA is TGTGCCAGCAGCTTCCGGACTAGCGGGGGGTACTACAATGAGCAGTTCTTC.

The chain recombines TRBV27 with TRBJ1-2; possibly TRBD1 for D (5 bases). Germline lookup yields CDR1 MNHEY and CDR2 SMNVEV (reference sequence). The CDR3 totals 16 residues. V lost 2 bases and J lost 4, with 17 bases in between. As DNA, the CDR3 is TGTGCCAGCAGTTTAAGTCTCAGTGTGGGGGGCTATGGCTACACCTTC. Translation: CASSLSLSVGGYGYTF.

The gene calls are TRBV6-1 and TRBJ1-5; D gene unclear. The CDR3 extends over 15 amino acids. The V gene's germline CDR1 is MNHNS and CDR2 SASEGT. Trimming removed 4 bases from V and 1 base from J, with 11 bases in between. CDR3 sequence (DNA): TGTGCCAGCAGTGTGAGTGAGGAAAGCAATCAGCCCCAGCATTTT. This translates into CASSVSEESNQPQHF.

The chain combines TRBV7-8 with TRBJ2-3; D is ambiguous. Trimming cost V 1 base and J 2 bases, with 4 bases left between them. CDR3 size: 13 residues. CDR1 and CDR2 (germline): SGHVS, FQNEAQ. The CDR3 spells CASSLVSTDTQYF. The CDR3 DNA follows: TGTGCCAGCAGCTTAGTATCCACAGATACGCAGTATTTT.

This clone is medium-sized in the sample. This chain uses TRBV30 with TRBJ2-7, with a weak D call TRBD1 (6 bases). The CDR3 spans 14 residues. Germline lookup yields CDR1 GTSNPN and CDR2 SVGIG (reference sequence). V was clipped by 2 bases and J by 3 bases, with 14 bases between them. The CDR3 region has the DNA TGTGCCTGGAGTCTCCAAGACAGGATCTACGAGCAGTACTTC. As protein: CAWSLQDRIYEQYF.

The rearrangement uses TRBV6-5 and TRBJ2-5; the D gene is possibly TRBD1 (6 bases). The V and J ends lost 4 bases and 1 base respectively, with 10 bases between them. Germline loops: CDR1 MNHEY, CDR2 SVGAGI. The CDR3 consists of 14 residues. CDR3 sequence reads: CASSLDSLQETQYF. In DNA form, the CDR3 reads TGTGCCAGCAGTTTGGACAGCCTCCAAGAGACCCAGTACTTC.

The genes are TRBV19 and TRBJ1-3; D ambiguous. The CDR3 contains 16 residues. Trimming left V 4 bases short and J 0 bases short, with 13 bases between. Germline loops: CDR1 LNHDA, CDR2 SQIVND (reference sequence). CDR3 sequence (DNA): TGTGCCAGTAGTACGTTCGGGATAAACTCTGGAAACACCATATATTTT. It specifies CASSTFGINSGNTIYF.

This sequence joins TRBV19 and TRBJ1-2; 8 nucleotides match TRBD1. Germline assignment: CDR1 LNHDA and CDR2 SQIVND (reference sequence). This CDR3 region has 17 residues. With 0 bases clipped from V and 6 bases from J, the junction kept 12 bases outside the gene matches. Here the CDR3 reads CASSIDMQGAAPDGYTF. CDR3 in DNA: TGTGCCAGTAGTATAGATATGCAGGGGGCGGCTCCCGATGGCTACACCTTC.

This clone has a single count. DNA of the CDR3: TGCGCCAGCAGCCAAGGAGTGAACACTGAAGCTTTCTTT. Its protein product is CASSQGVNTEAFF. V and J are TRBV4-1 and TRBJ1-1; D ambiguous. This CDR3 is 13 amino acids long. The germline V gene has CDR1 MGHRA and CDR2 YSYEKL. The V gene lost 1 base and the J gene lost 0 bases, with 3 bases spanning the gap.

The rearrangement uses TRBV13 and TRBJ1-2; 8 nucleotides match TRBD1. Losses at the gene ends were 5 bases for V and 4 bases for J; bases not matched to a gene: 6. The CDR3 totals 14 residues. Germline V lookup: CDR1 PRHDT, CDR2 FYEKMQ (reference sequence). CDR3 region: CASSPGTGTYGYTF. The CDR3 DNA is TGTGCCAGCAGCCCCGGGACAGGAACCTATGGCTACACCTTC.

The chain employs TRBV19 and TRBJ2-7; TRBD1 is a possible D gene (5 bases). Trimming cost V 6 bases and J 3 bases, with 12 bases left between them. The CDR3 sequence is 13 residues long. Germline loops: CDR1 LNHDA, CDR2 SQIVND (reference sequence). The DNA for the CDR3 is TGTGCCAGTAGCGGAATCCAGGGCTACGAGCAGTACTTC. Its protein is CASSGIQGYEQYF.

This clone was detected a few times. The gene calls are TRBV27 and TRBJ1-6; no reliable D call. The CDR3 consists of 13 residues. V dropped 3 bases and J dropped 13 bases, with 13 bases sitting between them. Germline CDR1 is MNHEY and CDR2 is SMNVEV (reference sequence). CDR3 coding DNA: TGTGCCAGCAGTTTCCAACAGTCCAGCCCCCTCCACTTT. This encodes CASSFQQSSPLHF.

J is TRBJ1-2 and V is TRBV7-2; D call uncertain. V lost 1 base to trimming and J lost 2 bases, with 11 bases between them. Looked up from germline, CDR1 is SGHTA and CDR2 is FQGNSA. The CDR3 spans 15 residues. In nucleotides, the CDR3 is TGTGCCAGCAGCTTAGGGCAGTCATTGAACTATGGCTACACCTTC. It specifies CASSLGQSLNYGYTF.

This chain uses TRBV12-1 with TRBJ2-2; the table's TRBD2 call for D was not verified on the DNA. TRBV12-1 is noted as a pseudogene. The CDR3 extends over 19 amino acids. The CDR3 DNA is TGTGCCAGCAGCTTTGTTTATTTCTTATCGGTAAAGAACACCGGGGAGCTGTTTTTT. This translates into CASSFVYFLSVKNTGELFF.

The genes are TRBV14 and TRBJ1-4; D is undetermined. Looked up from germline, CDR1 is SGHDN and CDR2 is FVKESK. The CDR3 spans 14 residues. Deletions cut 1 base from V and 8 bases from J, with 11 bases between. CDR3 bases: TGTGCCAGCAGCCAAGTGGGAGAGGACGAAAAACTGTTTTTT. Translated, it gives CASSQVGEDEKLFF.

The rearrangement uses TRBV19 and TRBJ2-5, with TRBD2 matching over 8 bases. Per the germline V gene, CDR1 is LNHDA and CDR2 is SQIVND (reference sequence). Trimming cost V 7 bases and J 5 bases; bases outside gene matches: 9. CDR3 length: 14 amino acids. The CDR3 sequence is CASTGGGPGETQYF. The CDR3, as DNA: TGTGCCAGTACAGGCGGGGGGCCTGGGGAGACCCAGTACTTC.

CDR3 region: CASSSTPTQRGYTF. The CDR3 DNA is TGTGCCAGCAGTTCAACCCCCACCCAGAGGGGCTACACCTTC. The rearrangement links TRBV27 to TRBJ1-2; D not certain. The CDR3 covers 14 residues. Between the trimmed V and J ends, which lost 4 bases and 8 bases, there was a span of 17 bases. Looked up from germline, CDR1 is MNHEY and CDR2 is SMNVEV (reference sequence).

The chain combines TRBV6-1 with TRBJ2-3; 7 nucleotides match TRBD1. The CDR3 covers 15 residues. V shed 6 bases, J shed 4 bases, and the junction held 10 bases outside the gene matches. Germline CDR1 is MNHNS and CDR2 is SASEGT. CDR3 amino acids: CASSLGQGVADTQYF. Written as DNA, the CDR3 is TGTGCCAGCAGCCTGGGGCAGGGGGTAGCAGATACGCAGTATTTT.

The CDR3 loop reads CASRGTGGGMNTEAFF. CDR3 sequence (DNA): TGTGCCAGCCGCGGGACAGGGGGTGGAATGAACACTGAAGCTTTCTTT. The chain links TRBV2 to TRBJ1-1, with TRBD1 matching over 11 bases. Germline-derived CDR1 and CDR2 are SNHLY and FYNNEI. Trimming removed 8 bases from V and 0 bases from J; junction bases left unmatched: 8. The CDR3 loop spans 16 amino acids.

The J gene is TRBJ1-2, the V gene TRBV30; 8 bases agree with TRBD1. Germline V CDR1 and CDR2: GTSNPN, SVGIG (reference sequence). CDR3 length: 13 amino acids. The V and J ends lost 6 bases and 3 bases, in that order; junction bases with no gene match: 6. The CDR3 reads CACRDRTHYGYTF. The CDR3 bases are TGTGCCTGCCGGGACAGGACCCACTATGGCTACACCTTC.